The rows below give T cell receptor beta chains drawn from one sample of a study of blood T cell repertoires in COVID-19. The data were produced by immunoSEQ multiplex PCR, yet TCRdb's version contains in-frame clones alone and is incomplete. The table has roughly 380,000 clones, around 84% seen once; the top ten hold around 1%. Sequences were obtained from peripheral blood. These TCRs come from a human donor with acute or convalescent COVID-19. The donor label of this sample is uncertain. Each CDR3 is given with its conserved first and last residue. The order of the fields is J gene, V gene, clone size, CDR3 length, D gene, CDR3 protein, CDR3 DNA. D genes are given only for firm matches. Clone size is given for some rows only: seen once, a few or many times, or a class if the clone is expanded.

TRBJ1-1	TRBV6-5	.	15	TRBD1	CASSLTTGLGTEAFF	TGTGCCAGCAGTCTGACGACAGGGTTGGGCACTGAAGCTTTCTTT
TRBJ1-2	TRBV2	.	13	.	CASSEWGLGGYTF	TGTGCCAGCAGTGAGTGGGGGCTCGGTGGCTACACCTTC
TRBJ1-6	TRBV5-5	.	17	TRBD1	CASARQGPGVNNSPLHF	TGTGCCAGCGCGAGACAGGGACCGGGGGTGAATAATTCACCCCTCCACTTT
TRBJ1-2	TRBV6-6	.	12	.	CASSYRAGGYTF	TGTGCCAGCAGTTACAGGGCGGGTGGCTACACCTTC
TRBJ2-1	TRBV2	.	15	TRBD1	CASLARTGVYNEQFF	TGTGCCAGCCTAGCCAGGACAGGGGTGTACAATGAGCAGTTCTTC
TRBJ2-1	TRBV5-1	.	16	TRBD2	CASSVRGGLSYNEQFF	TGCGCCAGCAGCGTACGGGGAGGGCTATCCTACAATGAGCAGTTCTTC
TRBJ1-1	TRBV6-6	.	12	.	CASTGPNTEAFF	TGTGCCTCAACAGGGCCGAACACTGAAGCTTTCTTT
TRBJ1-3	TRBV10-2	few	16	.	CASSEGGGGDGNTIYF	TGCGCCAGCAGTGAAGGTGGAGGGGGGGACGGAAACACCATATATTTT
TRBJ1-1	TRBV6-5	few	15	.	CASSYLAGRNTEAFF	TGTGCCAGCAGTTACCTCGCAGGGCGGAACACTGAAGCTTTCTTT
TRBJ1-5	TRBV24-1	.	14	.	CATSDQGGNQPQHF	TGTGCCACCAGTGACCAGGGCGGCAATCAGCCCCAGCATTTT
TRBJ1-1	TRBV7-9	.	12	TRBD1	CASSRTGGEAFF	TGTGCCAGCAGCCGTACAGGGGGTGAAGCTTTCTTT
TRBJ2-7	TRBV10-3	.	16	.	CAISESAMPTSYEQYF	TGTGCCATCAGTGAGTCGGCAATGCCGACTAGCTACGAGCAGTACTTC
TRBJ1-2	TRBV19	.	12	.	CASSISNYGYTF	TGTGCCAGTAGTATAAGCAACTATGGCTACACCTTC
TRBJ2-1	TRBV5-1	.	16	TRBD2	CASSEPGLGYYNEQFF	TGCGCCAGCAGCGAACCGGGACTAGGTTACTACAATGAGCAGTTCTTC
TRBJ1-1	TRBV18	few	15	.	CASSPLDRRNTEAFF	TGTGCCAGCTCACCACTAGACAGGAGGAACACTGAAGCTTTCTTT